Listed below are T cell receptor beta chains from one sample, sequenced in a study of regulatory T cells in long-lasting Graves disease. TCRdb redid the calling of the multiplex PCR reads with MiXCR, one entry per CDR3 protein. The table shows about 430,000 distinct CDR3 sequences, with roughly a fifth occurring only once. The material sequenced was peripheral blood mononuclear cells (PBMCs), taken when the disease was refractory, from a patient treated with antithyroid drugs. These TCRs come from a female donor with Graves disease. Both conserved end residues are part of each CDR3. Fields, in order: D gene, clone size, V gene, J gene, CDR3 DNA, CDR3 protein. The D gene is left open where the match is weak. For some rows the clone size is stated as once, few or many, or as a class when expanded; others skip it.

d_call: .; clone_size: .; v_call: TRBV27; j_call: TRBJ2-7; cdr3_nt: TGTGCCAGCAGTTCCCTACTCCCCTACGAGCAGTACTTC; cdr3_aa: CASSSLLPYEQYF
d_call: TRBD2; clone_size: many; v_call: TRBV25-1; j_call: TRBJ2-7; cdr3_nt: TGTGCCAGCAGAAGTATTGGACTAGCGGGGTCGAAGCAGTACTTC; cdr3_aa: CASRSIGLAGSKQYF
d_call: .; clone_size: .; v_call: TRBV20-1; j_call: TRBJ2-7; cdr3_nt: TGCAGTGCTAGGCCCACCACTTACGAGCAGTACTTC; cdr3_aa: CSARPTTYEQYF
d_call: TRBD1; clone_size: many; v_call: TRBV7-3; j_call: TRBJ1-5; cdr3_nt: TGTGCCAGCAGCTCTTTACAGGGGAGACAGCCCCAGCATTTT; cdr3_aa: CASSSLQGRQPQHF
d_call: .; clone_size: many; v_call: TRBV11-2; j_call: TRBJ2-6; cdr3_nt: TGTGCCAGCAGCTTAGATTTTGTCTCTGGGGCCAACGTCCTGACTTTC; cdr3_aa: CASSLDFVSGANVLTF
d_call: .; clone_size: .; v_call: TRBV5-5; j_call: TRBJ2-7; cdr3_nt: TGTGCCAGCAGCTTGGACCGTATCGACAGGTATCTAGTTTACGAGCAGTACTTC; cdr3_aa: CASSLDRIDRYLVYEQYF
d_call: .; clone_size: many; v_call: TRBV12-3/TRBV12-4; j_call: TRBJ2-7; cdr3_nt: TGTGCCAGCAGTCGACTAGACTCCTACGAGCAGTACTTC; cdr3_aa: CASSRLDSYEQYF
d_call: TRBD2; clone_size: many; v_call: TRBV15; j_call: TRBJ2-5; cdr3_nt: TGTGCCACCTCGGCTAGCGGAAACCAAGAGACCCAGTACTTC; cdr3_aa: CATSASGNQETQYF
d_call: .; clone_size: many; v_call: TRBV2; j_call: TRBJ1-5; cdr3_nt: TGTGCCAGCAGTGATCAACAGTTCAATCAGCCCCAGCATTTT; cdr3_aa: CASSDQQFNQPQHF
d_call: TRBD2; clone_size: few; v_call: TRBV7-9; j_call: TRBJ2-5; cdr3_nt: TGTGCCAGCAGAGCTAGCGGGAGTGGTAGGGAGACCCAGTACTTC; cdr3_aa: CASRASGSGRETQYF
d_call: .; clone_size: .; v_call: TRBV29-1; j_call: TRBJ1-2; cdr3_nt: TGCAGCGTTGAGGGCAGGAACTATGGCTACACCTTC; cdr3_aa: CSVEGRNYGYTF
d_call: .; clone_size: few; v_call: TRBV5-1; j_call: TRBJ1-2; cdr3_nt: TGCGCCAGCAGCCCCACAGGACAGCTGTATGGCTACACCTTC; cdr3_aa: CASSPTGQLYGYTF